The present T cell receptor beta chain was sequenced within a study of cytomegalovirus exposure and HLA in healthy donors. The CDR3 length is 14 residues. Germline V lookup: CDR1 SGHAT, CDR2 FQNNGV. Unmatched junction bases numbered 4, after V lost 3 bases and J lost 8 bases. The PCR was carried out with 60 Vbeta primers and 13 Jbeta primers. Clones were read by immunoSEQ multiplex PCR, and TCRdb kept only the in-frame ones, dropping some. The table has roughly 120,000 clones, around three quarters seen once. Concerning this clone itself: Antigen specificity is unknown.

The study, taken as a whole, reports: CMV serostatus alone was available as immune exposure information.

This sequence originates from a man in his late teens or twenties in good health and CMV-seronegative. The rearrangement links TRBV11-2 to TRBJ2-6; 7 positions match TRBD1. Sequencing used PBMCs. CDR3 amino acids: CASSLNRGTNVLTF. The CDR3 bases are TGTGCCAGCAGCTTGAACAGGGGCACCAACGTCCTGACTTTC.